This passage covers 23 T cell receptor beta chains from one sample sequenced in a study of molecular identifiers for immune sequencing clone quantification. TCRdb redid the calling of the PCR reads with MiXCR, one entry per CDR3 protein. The sample has 460,000 or so distinct CDR3 sequences, less than 30% seen once; the top ten hold just over 0.75%. The sample taken for sequencing was naive CD8+ T cells from blood, with Jurkat cell RNA spiked in. Subset meaning: FACS-sorted CD8+CD4-CCR7+CD45RA+ naive T cells. The receptors come from a human donor in good health. Some libraries in this study had Jurkat cell RNA spiked in.

This clonotype showed up just a few times. The J gene is TRBJ1-1, the V gene TRBV13; D possibly corresponds to TRBD1 (5 bases). Trimming removed 5 bases at V and 4 bases at J, with 26 bases between. CDR1 is PRHDT and CDR2 is FYEKMQ in the germline V gene (reference sequence). The CDR3 sequence is 18 residues long. The CDR3 is CASSAPPAGSFGSTEAFF. CDR3 in DNA: TGTGCCAGCAGCGCCCCCCCGGCAGGGAGCTTCGGGAGCACTGAAGCTTTCTTT.

This clonotype was seen repeatedly, ten times or more. J is TRBJ1-4 and V is TRBV6-5; D uncertain. The CDR3 runs to 15 residues. Germline V gene lookup returns CDR1 MNHEY and CDR2 SVGAGI. V dropped 0 bases and J dropped 6 bases, with 11 bases sitting between them. DNA of the CDR3: TGTGCCAGCAGTTACTCTGGGGTTGAGCATGAAAAACTGTTTTTT. Its translation is CASSYSGVEHEKLFF.

This chain links TRBV5-6 with TRBJ1-1, with D tentatively TRBD1 (5 bases). The V and J ends lost 4 bases and 2 bases respectively, with 18 bases between them. Germline CDR1 and CDR2: SGHDT and YYEEEE. The CDR3 loop spans 16 amino acids. In DNA form, the CDR3 reads TGTGCCAGCAGCCCACCCCTGGGGGGTCTTAACACTGAAGCTTTCTTT. Protein: CASSPPLGGLNTEAFF.

This clonotype has ten or more counts. The J gene is TRBJ2-7, the V gene TRBV29-1; 11 bases fit TRBD2. Germline loops: CDR1 SQVTM, CDR2 ANQGSEA. V was pared by 0 bases and J by 1 base, with 2 bases of the junction left unmatched. The CDR3 has 15 amino acids. CDR3 loop: CSVEERLAGSYEQYF. The CDR3 region has the DNA TGCAGCGTTGAAGAGAGACTAGCGGGGTCCTACGAGCAGTACTTC.

A few counts support this clonotype. The V and J genes are TRBV27 and TRBJ2-7, with D perhaps TRBD2 (6 bases). This CDR3 region has 13 residues. Trimming stripped 5 bases from V and 9 bases from J, with 17 bases between. Germline loops: CDR1 MNHEY, CDR2 SMNVEV (reference sequence). This CDR3 is CASSAGTSPMQYF. DNA of the CDR3: TGTGCCAGCAGTGCGGGGACGTCTCCGATGCAGTACTTC.

This clonotype appeared many times. The genes are TRBV5-1 and TRBJ1-4; tentatively, D is TRBD1 (6 bases). This CDR3 has 15 residues. The germline CDR1 and CDR2 sequences are SGHRS and YFSETQ. V was clipped by 4 bases and J by 5 bases, with 15 bases between them. As DNA, the CDR3 is TGCGCCAGCAGCAGTCGGGGGGGCCTAAATGAAAAACTGTTTTTT. This codes for CASSSRGGLNEKLFF.

V and J are TRBV7-9 and TRBJ2-7, with D perhaps matching TRBD2 (6 bases). V was pared by 1 base and J by 3 bases, with 13 bases between. CDR3 length equals 15 residues. Germline loops: CDR1 SEHNR, CDR2 FQNEAQ (reference sequence). The CDR3 is CASSLVTSRDYEQYF. The CDR3, as DNA: TGTGCCAGCAGCTTAGTTACTAGCAGAGACTACGAGCAGTACTTC.

This clonotype was picked up a small number of times. The chain combines TRBV7-3 with TRBJ2-3; D perhaps matches TRBD2 (6 bases). This CDR3 is 14 amino acids long. Germline V gene lookup returns CDR1 SGHTA and CDR2 FQGTGA. V shed 5 bases and J shed 4 bases, with 13 bases lying between them. In DNA, the CDR3 is TGTGCCAGCAGCCGACTAGGAGGGGCAGATACGCAGTATTTT. Translation: CASSRLGGADTQYF.

About this clonotype itself: Being one base from a much bigger clone, this may be a read error. This chain connects TRBV7-6 to TRBJ2-5; 9 bases map to TRBD1. V gave up 5 bases and J gave up 9 bases; unmatched junction bases: 13. The CDR3 sequence is 15 residues long. CDR1 is SGHVS and CDR2 is FNYEAQ in the germline V gene. CDR3 in amino acids: CASSLLGQGTEPQYF. In DNA, the CDR3 is TGTGCCAGCAGCCTACTTGGACAGGGGACGGAGCCCCAGTACTTC. Combining the CDR3 with reference TRBV7-6 and TRBJ2-5 gives the whole variable domain GAGVSQSPRYKVTKRGQDVALRCDPISGHVSLYWYRQALGQGPEFLTYFNYEAQQDKSGLPNDRFSAERPEGSISTLTIQRTEQRDSAMYRCASSLLGQGTEPQYFGPGTRLLVL.

This clonotype showed up many times. The rearrangement uses TRBV24-1 and TRBJ2-2; perhaps TRBD1 as D (6 bases). There are 14 residues in the CDR3. The V gene's germline CDR1 is KGHDR and CDR2 SFDVKD. With 5 bases removed from V and 1 base from J, the gap between germline ends came to 7 bases. This chain's CDR3 is CATSGTVNTGELFF. CDR3 DNA: TGTGCCACCAGTGGGACAGTGAACACCGGGGAGCTGTTTTTT.

A word on this clonotype: A much bigger clone sits one base away, suggesting this may be a read error. The gene calls are TRBV7-9 and TRBJ2-5, with D uncertain. This CDR3 has 13 amino acids. CDR1 is SEHNR, CDR2 FQNEAQ, per germline (reference sequence). Trimming removed 4 bases from V and 1 base from J, with 7 bases in between. CDR3 in amino acids: CASSWASQETQYF. Written as DNA, the CDR3 is TGTGCCAGCAGCTGGGCCAGCCAAGAGACCCAGTACTTC. Based on the CDR3 plus reference TRBV7-9 and TRBJ2-5, the full variable domain is DTGVSQNPRHKITKRGQNVTFRCDPISEHNRLYWYRQTLGQGPEFLTYFQNEAQLEKSRLLSDRFSAERPKGSFSTLEIQRTEQGDSAMYLCASSWASQETQYFGPGTRLLVL.

Concerning this clonotype itself: Possible read error: a much larger clone is one base away. The rearrangement joins TRBV5-1 to TRBJ2-3; 7 nucleotides agree with TRBD1. Per germline, CDR1 SGHRS and CDR2 YFSETQ. The CDR3 is 16 residues long. In DNA, the CDR3 is TGCGCCAACAGCTGGGGACAGCCGGGATACACAGATACGCAGTATTTT. This sequence encodes CANSWGQPGYTDTQYF.

This chain connects TRBV27 to TRBJ2-7, with 8 bases aligning to TRBD2. J gave up 7 bases and V 3 bases, and 8 bases lay outside the gene matches. Germline V gene lookup returns CDR1 MNHEY and CDR2 SMNVEV (reference sequence). The CDR3 runs to 14 residues. The DNA of the CDR3 is TGTGCCAGCAGTTTCGGCGGGGGGCGGATTGAGCAGTACTTC. Amino acid sequence: CASSFGGGRIEQYF.

This chain joins TRBV7-9 and TRBJ2-3; 8 bases agree with TRBD2. Unmatched junction bases numbered 8, after V lost 5 bases and J lost 4 bases. This CDR3 is 15 amino acids long. CDR1 is SEHNR, CDR2 FQNEAQ, per germline (reference sequence). CDR3 protein: CASSPREGKADTQYF. CDR3 bases: TGTGCCAGCAGCCCCCGGGAGGGGAAGGCAGATACGCAGTATTTT.

As for this clonotype: A clone one base away is much larger, so this may be a read error. The CDR3 loop reads CSASGERGRSDEQYF. Here the CDR3 DNA reads TGCAGTGCATCCGGGGAAAGGGGACGGAGTGACGAGCAGTACTTC. This rearrangement joins TRBV20-1 to TRBJ2-7; D may match TRBD1 or TRBD2 (5 bases each). Germline lookup yields CDR1 DFQATT and CDR2 SNEGSKA (reference sequence). The CDR3 covers 15 residues. Deletions cut 6 bases from V and 5 bases from J, with 23 bases between.

Ten or more counts support this clonotype. The V gene is TRBV7-6, the J gene TRBJ2-3, with TRBD2 as a possible D gene (6 bases). Trimming cost V 5 bases and J 2 bases, with 11 bases left between them. The CDR3 is 14 residues long. Germline V gene data show CDR1 as SGHVS and CDR2 as FNYEAQ. The CDR3 bases are TGTGCCAGCAGCCACTGGGGGGACACAGATACGCAGTATTTT. As protein: CASSHWGDTDTQYF.

The J gene is TRBJ2-7, the V gene TRBV4-3; 13 bases are shared with TRBD2. Germline CDR1 is LGHNA and CDR2 is YSLEER. This CDR3 is 15 amino acids long. V dropped 5 bases and J dropped 6; count of bases not matched to a gene: 7. CDR3 residues: CASSEVGLAGSEQYF. For the CDR3, the DNA is TGCGCCAGCAGCGAAGTGGGACTAGCGGGATCCGAGCAGTACTTC.

The chain joins TRBV29-1 to TRBJ2-7; D is unclear. Trimming left V 1 base short and J 2 bases short, with 12 bases between. The CDR3 consists of 14 residues. Germline V gene sequence: CDR1 SQVTM, CDR2 ANQGSEA. The DNA of the CDR3 is TGCAGCGTTGAAGTATCAGGTCTCCCCTACGAGCAGTACTTC. Translating it yields CSVEVSGLPYEQYF.

This clonotype showed up many times. This chain joins TRBV29-1 and TRBJ2-5; D is ambiguous. The germline V and J ends were trimmed by 2 bases and 4 bases, with 5 bases remaining between them. Germline V lookup: CDR1 SQVTM, CDR2 ANQGSEA. The CDR3 has 11 amino acids. The CDR3 sequence: CSVETPETQYF. CDR3 DNA sequence: TGCAGCGTTGAAACTCCAGAGACCCAGTACTTC.

This clonotype has a handful of counts. The chain employs TRBV7-9 and TRBJ2-7, with D possibly being TRBD2 (5 bases). The length of the CDR3 is 14 residues. The ends were cut back, 6 bases at V and 1 base at J, with 13 bases in the middle. Germline V gene data show CDR1 as SEHNR and CDR2 as FQNEAQ (reference sequence). CDR3 residues: CASSQPGKSYEQYF. Written as DNA, the CDR3 is TGTGCCAGCAGTCAACCGGGAAAGTCCTACGAGCAGTACTTC.

This clonotype was seen many times. V gene TRBV2 combines with J gene TRBJ1-2; D is undetermined. The CDR3 covers 11 residues. Trimming took 8 bases from V and 2 from J, leaving 6 bases between them. Per germline, CDR1 SNHLY and CDR2 FYNNEI. The DNA of the CDR3 is TGTGCCAGCGTGGAAAACTATGGCTACACCTTC. It yields the protein CASVENYGYTF.

The chain links TRBV27 to TRBJ2-1, with 14 positions matching TRBD2. CDR3 length: 16 amino acids. The germline CDR1 and CDR2 sequences are MNHEY and SMNVEV (reference sequence). Losses at the gene ends were 6 bases for V and 8 bases for J; bases not matched to a gene: 9. CDR3: CASSPRLGLAGDEQFF. The DNA for the CDR3 is TGTGCCAGCAGCCCTAGACTGGGACTAGCGGGAGATGAGCAGTTCTTC.

This clonotype was seen a handful of times. The CDR3 sequence: CASSRGGTGRNTEAFF. For the CDR3, the DNA is TGTGCCAGCAGCAGAGGAGGGACAGGGCGGAACACTGAAGCTTTCTTT. V gene TRBV7-9 combines with J gene TRBJ1-1; 9 bases map to TRBD1. Germline V gene lookup returns CDR1 SEHNR and CDR2 FQNEAQ (reference sequence). CDR3 length: 16 residues. Trimming cost V 5 bases and J 1 base; bases outside gene matches: 8.